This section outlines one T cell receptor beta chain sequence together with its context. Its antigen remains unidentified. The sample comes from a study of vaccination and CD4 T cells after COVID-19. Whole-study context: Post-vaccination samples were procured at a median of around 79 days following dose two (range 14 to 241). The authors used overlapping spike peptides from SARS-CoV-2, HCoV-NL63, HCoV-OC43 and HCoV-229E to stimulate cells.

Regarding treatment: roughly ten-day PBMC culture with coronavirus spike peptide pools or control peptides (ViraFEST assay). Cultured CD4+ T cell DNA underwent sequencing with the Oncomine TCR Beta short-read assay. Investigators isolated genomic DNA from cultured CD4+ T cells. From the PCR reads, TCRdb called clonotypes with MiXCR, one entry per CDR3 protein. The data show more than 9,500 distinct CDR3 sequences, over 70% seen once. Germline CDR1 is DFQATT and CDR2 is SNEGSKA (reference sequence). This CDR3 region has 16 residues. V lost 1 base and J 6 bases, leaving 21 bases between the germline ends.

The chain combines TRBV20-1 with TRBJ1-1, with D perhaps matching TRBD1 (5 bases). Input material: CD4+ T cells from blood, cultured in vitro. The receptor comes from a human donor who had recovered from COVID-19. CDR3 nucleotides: TGCAGTGCTAGAGTAGAGGGACGCCGGCGGTGGGCTGAAGCTTTCTTT. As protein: CSARVEGRRRWAEAFF.